This T cell receptor (beta chain) was captured by sequencing in a study of blood T cell repertoires in COVID-19. On the study more broadly: Acute and convalescent COVID-19 specimens originated in the United States, Italy and Spain. PBMCs, B-cell-depleted T cells, or T cells provided the cDNA or gDNA that made up the material.

Authors' processing steps: Researchers report that nucleated cell counts were estimated from reference gene primer amplification. TCRdb keeps only in-frame clones here, not all; method: immunoSEQ multiplex PCR. Clonal size and the V and J genes are those of that table, whereas D and trimming came from the DNA. The sample has about 280,000 clones; around 90% are singletons. V shed 5 bases, J shed 7 bases, and the junction held 8 bases outside the gene matches. Germline V gene data show CDR1 as LGHDT and CDR2 as YNNKEL (reference sequence). CDR3 length: 14 amino acids. The sequence was obtained from a man younger than 35 with active or convalescent COVID-19. V is TRBV3-1 (or the pseudogene TRBV3-2) and J is TRBJ1-5; TRBD1 matches 7 bases. The sequenced sample was peripheral blood. CDR3 coding DNA: TGTGCCAGCAGCACCCGACAGGGCGTACAGCCCCAGCATTTT. Translating gives CASSTRQGVQPQHF.